The 13 T cell receptor beta chains below come from one sample, sequenced in a study of radiation and T cells in renal cell carcinoma. Using immunoSEQ multiplex PCR, the repertoire was profiled, and TCRdb retains in-frame clones only, with some absent. The data contain about 150,000 clones, 88% of them singletons. Time point specified: baseline pretreatment blood. Treatment reported: 15 Gy SBRT to primary tumor, nephrectomy 4 weeks later. The sequencing here drew on blood, taken from a patient whose treatment included radiotherapy and nephrectomy. Source of these receptors: a woman in her 70s with renal cell carcinoma.

J is TRBJ2-7 and V is TRBV10-3, with 7 bases that match TRBD1. The V and J ends lost 2 bases and 6 bases, in that order; junction bases with no gene match: 4. The CDR3 is 13 residues long. CDR1 is ENHRY and CDR2 is SYGVKD in the germline V gene. The CDR3 reads CAISERQGFEQYF. The CDR3 coding sequence is TGTGCCATCAGTGAGAGACAGGGCTTCGAGCAGTACTTC.

The chain is built from TRBV4-1 and TRBJ2-3, with 16 bases that match TRBD2. CDR3 size: 16 residues. CDR1 and CDR2 from the germline V gene are MGHRA and YSYEKL. J was trimmed by 4 bases and V by 4 bases; bases with no gene match: 2. In DNA form, the CDR3 reads TGCGCCAGCAGCCTCGGGACTAGCGGGGGGGCAGATACGCAGTATTTT. Amino acids: CASSLGTSGGADTQYF.

The V gene is TRBV5-4, the J gene TRBJ2-7; TRBD2 agrees at 7 bases. Germline V lookup: CDR1 SGHNT, CDR2 YYREEE (reference sequence). V shed 0 bases, J shed 3 bases, and the junction held 15 bases outside the gene matches. This CDR3 has 18 amino acids. This chain's CDR3 is CASSLDPRLSWGGYEQYF. The DNA for the CDR3 is TGTGCCAGCAGCTTGGACCCTCGCCTCTCCTGGGGGGGCTACGAGCAGTACTTC.

The chain is built from TRBV7-8 and TRBJ1-2; tentative D call: TRBD1 (5 bases). The germline V gene has CDR1 SGHVS and CDR2 FQNEAQ. The CDR3 is 16 amino acids. V lost 5 bases to trimming and J lost 4 bases, with 20 bases between them. Here the CDR3 reads CASSPGGKAFGYGYTF. The CDR3 nucleotides are TGTGCCAGCAGCCCCGGGGGTAAGGCCTTTGGCTATGGCTACACCTTC.

The DNA of the CDR3 is TGCGCCAGCAGCTTTGAACAGGGGGCGGAAGAGACCCAGTACTTC. It codes for CASSFEQGAEETQYF. The rearrangement joins TRBV5-1 to TRBJ2-5; 9 positions agree with TRBD1. The CDR3 covers 15 residues. Looked up from germline, CDR1 is SGHRS and CDR2 is YFSETQ. The J segment lost 3 bases and the V segment lost 2 bases, leaving 5 bases of the junction unmatched.

This rearrangement joins TRBV12-5 to TRBJ2-5, with D possibly TRBD2 on 5 matching bases. CDR1 and CDR2 (germline): LGHNT, FRNRAP. The CDR3 has 13 residues. Trimming cost V 5 bases and J 3 bases, with 10 bases left between them. CDR3 protein: CASGPDWKETQYF. For the CDR3, the DNA is TGTGCTAGTGGTCCGGACTGGAAAGAGACCCAGTACTTC.

V usage is TRBV28 and J usage is TRBJ2-2, with a weak D call TRBD2 (6 bases). Trimming left V 6 bases short and J 0 bases short, with 20 bases between. CDR1 is MDHEN and CDR2 is SYDVKM in the germline V gene. This CDR3 comprises 18 residues. The CDR3 DNA follows: TGTGCCAGCAGCCGGGGGATCTACAGGCGTCCGAACACCGGGGAGCTGTTTTTT. It yields the protein CASSRGIYRRPNTGELFF.

This clone has only a few counts. The V gene is TRBV30, the J gene TRBJ1-5; TRBD1 is a possible D gene (6 bases). The CDR3 contains 14 residues. In germline, CDR1 is GTSNPN, CDR2 SVGIG (reference sequence). The V gene lost 0 bases and the J gene lost 7 bases, with 13 bases spanning the gap. CDR3 protein: CAWSVRAGVQPQHF. The CDR3 nucleotides read TGTGCCTGGAGTGTCAGGGCAGGGGTACAGCCCCAGCATTTT.

V is TRBV29-1 and J is TRBJ2-7, with a possible D match to TRBD1 (6 bases). V dropped 5 bases and J dropped 2 bases, with 10 bases sitting between them. From germline, CDR1 is SQVTM and CDR2 ANQGSEA. CDR3 length: 12 residues. This CDR3 is CSVITGTYEQYF. CDR3 nucleotide sequence: TGCAGCGTTATTACAGGGACCTACGAGCAGTACTTC.

The chain has TRBV7-2 and TRBJ2-3; D is undetermined. Germline CDR1 and CDR2: SGHTA and FQGNSA. V gave up 5 bases and J gave up 0 bases, with 3 bases separating them. This CDR3 comprises 12 residues. The CDR3 reads CASSMSTDTQYF. CDR3 nucleotide sequence: TGTGCCAGCAGCATGAGCACAGATACGCAGTATTTT.

The V call is TRBV14, the J call TRBJ2-1, with D possibly TRBD2 on 7 matching bases. Germline values: CDR1 SGHDN, CDR2 FVKESK. The CDR3 sequence is 15 residues long. Trimming took off 1 base at V and 2 bases at J, with 9 bases between the two ends. The CDR3 DNA sequence: TGTGCCAGCAGCCAAGCGGGGGGCCCCTACAATGAGCAGTTCTTC. It is translated as CASSQAGGPYNEQFF.

The chain links TRBV2 to TRBJ1-2; TRBD1 matches at 9 bases. The CDR3 length is 14 residues. The J segment lost 7 bases and the V segment lost 6 bases, leaving 9 bases of the junction unmatched. Germline assignment: CDR1 SNHLY and CDR2 FYNNEI. CDR3: CASSPPQGAGGYTF. CDR3 sequence (DNA): TGTGCCAGCAGCCCTCCACAGGGGGCAGGTGGCTACACCTTC.

The rearrangement joins TRBV28 to TRBJ1-1; the D is unclear. Per germline, CDR1 MDHEN and CDR2 SYDVKM. Trimming stripped 5 bases from V and 11 bases from J, with 12 bases between. This CDR3 has 11 amino acids. CDR3 protein: CASSNTGLAFF. The CDR3 bases are TGTGCCAGCAGTAACACCGGACTGGCTTTCTTT.